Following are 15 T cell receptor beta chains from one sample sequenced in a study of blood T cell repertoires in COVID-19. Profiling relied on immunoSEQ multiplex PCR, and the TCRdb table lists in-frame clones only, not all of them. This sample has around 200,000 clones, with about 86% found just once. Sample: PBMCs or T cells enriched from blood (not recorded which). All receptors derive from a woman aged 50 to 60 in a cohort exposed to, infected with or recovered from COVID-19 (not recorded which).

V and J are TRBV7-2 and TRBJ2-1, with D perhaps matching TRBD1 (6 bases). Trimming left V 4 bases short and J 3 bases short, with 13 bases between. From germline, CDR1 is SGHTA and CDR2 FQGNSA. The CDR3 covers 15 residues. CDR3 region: CASSSDSPHYNEQFF. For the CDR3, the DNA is TGTGCCAGCAGCTCGGACAGCCCCCACTACAATGAGCAGTTCTTC.

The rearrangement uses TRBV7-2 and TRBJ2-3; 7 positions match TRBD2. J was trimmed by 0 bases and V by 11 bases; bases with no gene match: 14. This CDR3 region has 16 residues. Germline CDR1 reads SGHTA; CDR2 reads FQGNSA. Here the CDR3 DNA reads TGTGCCTCCGGGGGAGGGCGGGGGTCTAGCACAGATACGCAGTATTTT. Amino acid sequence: CASGGGRGSSTDTQYF.

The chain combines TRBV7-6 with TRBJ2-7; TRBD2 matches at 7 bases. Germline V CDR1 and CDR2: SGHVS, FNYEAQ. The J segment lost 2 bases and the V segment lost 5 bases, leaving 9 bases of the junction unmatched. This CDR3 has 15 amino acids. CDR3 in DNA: TGTGCCAGCAGCCCGGAGCGGGGACCACCCTACGAGCAGTACTTC. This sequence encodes CASSPERGPPYEQYF.

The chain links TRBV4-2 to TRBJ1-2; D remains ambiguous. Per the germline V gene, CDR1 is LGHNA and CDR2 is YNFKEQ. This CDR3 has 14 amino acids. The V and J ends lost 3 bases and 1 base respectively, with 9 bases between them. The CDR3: CASSQAVYNYGYTF. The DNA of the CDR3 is TGTGCCAGCAGCCAGGCAGTATATAACTATGGCTACACCTTC.

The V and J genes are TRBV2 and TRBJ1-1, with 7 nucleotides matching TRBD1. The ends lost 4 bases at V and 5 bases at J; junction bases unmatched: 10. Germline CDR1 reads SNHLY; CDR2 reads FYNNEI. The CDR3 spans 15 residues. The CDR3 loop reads CASSVPGQVRTEAFF. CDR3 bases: TGTGCCAGCAGTGTCCCAGGACAGGTCAGGACTGAAGCTTTCTTT.

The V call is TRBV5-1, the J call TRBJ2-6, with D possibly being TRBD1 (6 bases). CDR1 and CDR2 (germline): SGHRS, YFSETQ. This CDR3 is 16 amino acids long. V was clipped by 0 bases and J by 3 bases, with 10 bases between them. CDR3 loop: CASSLAGALGANVLTF. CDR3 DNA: TGCGCCAGCAGCTTGGCAGGGGCCCTTGGGGCCAACGTCCTGACTTTC.

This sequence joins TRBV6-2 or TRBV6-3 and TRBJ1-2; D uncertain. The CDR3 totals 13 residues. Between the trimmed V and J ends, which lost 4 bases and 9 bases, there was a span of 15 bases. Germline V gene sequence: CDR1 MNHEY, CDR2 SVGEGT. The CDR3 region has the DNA TGTGCCAGCAGTTTGGCGCGAGGTAATCGCTACACCTTC. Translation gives CASSLARGNRYTF.

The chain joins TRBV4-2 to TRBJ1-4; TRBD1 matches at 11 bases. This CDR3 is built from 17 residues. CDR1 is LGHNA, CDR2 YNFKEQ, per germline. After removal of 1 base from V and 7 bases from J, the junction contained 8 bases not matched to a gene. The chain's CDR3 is CASSQGDLGQGAEKLFF. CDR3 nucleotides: TGTGCCAGCAGCCAAGGTGATCTAGGACAGGGGGCTGAAAAACTGTTTTTT.

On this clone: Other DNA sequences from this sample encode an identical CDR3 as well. CDR3 nucleotides: TGCGCCAGCAGCCAAGATCGGGGGACTGAAGCTTTCTTT. The encoded protein is CASSQDRGTEAFF. V gene TRBV4-3 combines with J gene TRBJ1-1, with D possibly being TRBD1 (5 bases). Germline V gene data show CDR1 as LGHNA and CDR2 as YSLEER. The CDR3 is made up of 13 amino acids. Trimming cost V 0 bases and J 5 bases, with 7 bases left between them.

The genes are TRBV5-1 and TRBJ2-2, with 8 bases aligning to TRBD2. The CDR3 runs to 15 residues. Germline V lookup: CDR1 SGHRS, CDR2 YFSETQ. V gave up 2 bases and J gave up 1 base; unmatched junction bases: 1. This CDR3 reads CASSFGGVNTGELFF. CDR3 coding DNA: TGCGCCAGCAGCTTCGGGGGGGTGAACACCGGGGAGCTGTTTTTT.

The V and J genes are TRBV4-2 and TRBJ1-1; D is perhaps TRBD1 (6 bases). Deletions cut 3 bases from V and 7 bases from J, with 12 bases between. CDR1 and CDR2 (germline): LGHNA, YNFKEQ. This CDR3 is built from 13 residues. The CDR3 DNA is TGTGCCAGCAGCCACCTGAAGGACAGTGAAGCTTTCTTT. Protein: CASSHLKDSEAFF.

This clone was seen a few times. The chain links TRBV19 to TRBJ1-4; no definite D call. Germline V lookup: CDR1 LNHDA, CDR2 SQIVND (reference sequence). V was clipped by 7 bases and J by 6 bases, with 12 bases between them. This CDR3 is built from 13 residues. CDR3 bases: TGTGCCAGTAATCGGGGTCCCTATGAAAAACTGTTTTTT. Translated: CASNRGPYEKLFF.

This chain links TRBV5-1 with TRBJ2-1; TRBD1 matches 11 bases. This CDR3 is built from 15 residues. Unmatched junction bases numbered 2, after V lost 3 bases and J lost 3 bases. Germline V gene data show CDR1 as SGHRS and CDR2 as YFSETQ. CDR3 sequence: CASSSGTGGYNEQFF. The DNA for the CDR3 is TGCGCCAGCAGCTCCGGGACAGGGGGCTACAATGAGCAGTTCTTC.

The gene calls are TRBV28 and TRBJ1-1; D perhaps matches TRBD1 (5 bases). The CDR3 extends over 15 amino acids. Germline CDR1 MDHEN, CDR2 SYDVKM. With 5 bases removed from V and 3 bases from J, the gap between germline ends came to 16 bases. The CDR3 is CASSIHSGRDTEAFF. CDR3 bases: TGTGCCAGCAGTATCCATTCAGGGAGGGACACTGAAGCTTTCTTT. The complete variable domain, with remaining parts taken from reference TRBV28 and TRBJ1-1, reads DVKVTQSSRYLVKRTGEKVFLECVQDMDHENMFWYRQDPGLGLRLIYFSYDVKMKEKGDIPEGYSVSREKKERFSLILESASTNQTSMYLCASSIHSGRDTEAFFGQGTRLTVV.

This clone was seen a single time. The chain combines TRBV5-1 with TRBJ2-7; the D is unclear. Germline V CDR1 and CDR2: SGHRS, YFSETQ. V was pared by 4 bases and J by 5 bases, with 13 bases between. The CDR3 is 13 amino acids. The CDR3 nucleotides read TGCGCCAGCAGCGCACCTCCCGTAGACGAGCAGTACTTC. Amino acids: CASSAPPVDEQYF.